This T cell receptor beta chain was identified during a study of T cell responses to AZD1222 COVID-19 vaccine. Whole-study context: Both about-4-week and about-12-week second-dose recipients were combined.

Whole-study results and caveats: It should be noted that donors were predominantly white British and more often female, and clonal diversity was possibly underestimated.

Trimming shortened V by 3 bases and J by 2 bases, and 7 bases separated the two germline ends. Germline CDR1 is MDHEN and CDR2 is SYDVKM. The length of the CDR3 is 13 residues. Measured with immunoSEQ multiplex PCR; TCRdb has only the in-frame clones, and not every one. Among 150,000 or so clones listed, approximately 85% were seen once. With respect to this clone: What it binds is unknown.

This chain links TRBV28 with TRBJ1-2, with D tentatively TRBD1 (6 bases). The receptor comes from an adult in good health. The source was peripheral blood, collected on day 0 of AZD1222 vaccination. CDR3 sequence: CASSLQGNYGYTF. For the CDR3, the DNA is TGTGCCAGCAGTTTGCAGGGGAACTATGGCTACACCTTC.